This T cell receptor (beta chain) was retrieved from a study of blood T cells in healthy people across ages. General study results and limits: PBMCs went unsorted, and a conclusive naive versus antigen-experienced comparison was therefore prevented.

A sample-barcoded 5' primer and a J-beta primer mix were used in a second PCR of roughly 7 to 11 cycles. TCRdb fed the 5' RACE reads into MiXCR, producing one record per CDR3 protein. The sample lists more than 900,000 distinct CDR3 sequences; roughly 24% were seen once. This clonotype was observed a handful of times. Its specificity is unknown. These same records also appear under a second study, on T cells of mothers and their children. As that study records: The donors comprised over 5 children and their three healthy Caucasian mothers. RNA that had been extracted went wholly into cDNA synthesis, at 1.5 ug per 15 ul.

The sample consisted of blood. This clonotype was sampled from a girl between 2 and 10 years old in good health.

CDR3 nucleotide sequence: TGTGCCAGCGAGGGTTGGGGCTACACCTTC. Protein sequence: CASEGWGYTF. V is TRBV19 and J is TRBJ1-2, with no clear D. CDR1 is LNHDA and CDR2 is SQIVND in the germline V gene (reference sequence). V gave up 9 bases and J gave up 8 bases, with 10 bases separating them. This CDR3 comprises 10 residues.